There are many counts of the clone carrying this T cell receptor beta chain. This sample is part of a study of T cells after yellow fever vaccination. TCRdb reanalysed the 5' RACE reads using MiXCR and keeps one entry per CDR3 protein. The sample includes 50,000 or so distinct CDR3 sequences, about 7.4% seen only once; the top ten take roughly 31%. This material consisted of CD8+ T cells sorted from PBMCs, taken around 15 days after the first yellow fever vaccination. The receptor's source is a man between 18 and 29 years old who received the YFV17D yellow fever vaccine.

The CDR3 coding sequence is TGCAGCGTTGAGACATACCAAGCCGAGCAGTACTTC. It yields the protein CSVETYQAEQYF. V and J are TRBV29-1 and TRBJ2-7, with unresolved D. CDR1 is SQVTM, CDR2 ANQGSEA, per germline. The CDR3 covers 12 residues. V lost 3 bases to trimming and J lost 6 bases, with 12 bases between them.